Listed here are 21 T cell receptor beta chains from one sample, sequenced in a study of graft-versus-host responses after intestinal transplantation. Lamina propria and intraepithelial lymphocytes were released by processing graft tissue. Using immunoSEQ multiplex PCR, the repertoire was profiled, and TCRdb retains in-frame clones only, with some absent. The sample shows over 15,000 clones, around two thirds of them seen only once. Sequencing used ileum tissue, obtained 14 days after transplant. These receptors were obtained from a human patient who received an intestinal transplant, so some T cells may come from the graft donor.

The chain is built from TRBV6-1 and TRBJ1-5, with a weak D call TRBD1 (5 bases). The CDR3 contains 15 residues. CDR1 is MNHNS, CDR2 SASEGT, per germline. V gave up 8 bases and J gave up 3 bases, with 17 bases separating them. The CDR3 loop reads CASLPPGTLNQPQHF. The CDR3 DNA is TGTGCCAGCCTCCCCCCAGGGACCCTCAATCAGCCCCAGCATTTT.

The V and J genes are TRBV5-1 and TRBJ1-1; D might be TRBD1 (5 bases). The length of the CDR3 is 13 residues. V lost 3 bases, J lost 7 bases, and 13 bases lay in between. CDR1 SGHRS and CDR2 YFSETQ come from the germline V gene. The CDR3 region has the DNA TGCGCCAGCAGCTCGCAACGGGGGGATGAAGCTTTCTTT. Translating gives CASSSQRGDEAFF. Supplemented by reference TRBV5-1 and TRBJ1-1, the full variable domain reads KAGVTQTPRYLIKTRGQQVTLSCSPISGHRSVSWYQQTPGQGLQFLFEYFSETQRNKGNFPGRFSGRQFSNSRSEMNVSTLELGDSALYLCASSSQRGDEAFFGQGTRLTVV.

The chain combines TRBV7-9 with TRBJ2-1; 8 positions match TRBD2. The V gene end was trimmed by 5 bases and the J gene end by 6 bases; junction bases not matched to a gene: 6. The CDR3 length is 14 residues. Germline assignment: CDR1 SEHNR and CDR2 FQNEAQ (reference sequence). The CDR3 DNA follows: TGTGCCAGCAGCCTAATTCTAGCGGGCAATGAGCAGTTCTTC. Translated, it gives CASSLILAGNEQFF.

This chain uses TRBV6-5 with TRBJ2-7, with a possible D match to TRBD1 (5 bases). The length of the CDR3 is 15 residues. V gave up 3 bases and J gave up 1 base, with 13 bases separating them. CDR1 is MNHEY and CDR2 is SVGAGI in the germline V gene. CDR3 in amino acids: CASSYIGHLSYEQYF. The DNA of the CDR3 is TGTGCCAGCAGTTATATCGGACACCTATCCTACGAGCAGTACTTC.

This sequence joins TRBV18 and TRBJ2-5; D is unclear. V lost 6 bases to trimming and J lost 1 base, with 3 bases between them. Germline V gives CDR1 KGHSH, CDR2 LQKENI. This CDR3 comprises 11 residues. The CDR3 reads CASSPQETQYF. The CDR3 DNA sequence: TGTGCCAGCTCTCCCCAAGAGACCCAGTACTTC.

The chain employs TRBV2 and TRBJ2-3; weak D call: TRBD2 (6 bases). CDR1 SNHLY and CDR2 FYNNEI come from the germline V gene. CDR3 size: 17 residues. Trimming left V 2 bases short and J 2 bases short, with 17 bases between. The CDR3 loop is CASSEWDSGVDTDTQYF. The CDR3 region has the DNA TGTGCCAGCAGTGAATGGGATAGCGGTGTCGACACAGATACGCAGTATTTT.

The chain recombines TRBV11-2 with TRBJ2-2; tentatively, D is TRBD1 (6 bases). V gave up 8 bases and J gave up 3 bases, with 7 bases separating them. The CDR3 has 12 residues. Germline V gives CDR1 SGHAT, CDR2 FQNNGV. The CDR3 reads CASGQYTGELFF. CDR3 bases: TGTGCCAGCGGACAGTACACCGGGGAGCTGTTTTTT.

The chain carries TRBV4-2 and TRBJ1-1, with D unclear. The CDR3 has 13 amino acids. Germline loops: CDR1 LGHNA, CDR2 YNFKEQ. The V and J ends lost 5 bases and 4 bases respectively, with 11 bases between them. The CDR3 here is CASSRTTGTEAFF. The CDR3 DNA follows: TGTGCCAGCAGCAGAACCACCGGCACTGAAGCTTTCTTT.

This clone was recorded a few times. The gene calls are TRBV4-1 and TRBJ2-7; possible D gene TRBD2, 6 bases. This CDR3 comprises 14 residues. From germline, CDR1 is MGHRA and CDR2 YSYEKL. The germline V and J ends were trimmed by 1 base and 2 bases, with 9 bases remaining between them. DNA of the CDR3: TGCGCCAGCAGCCAAGTTTGGGGGGCCTACGAGCAGTACTTC. Protein product: CASSQVWGAYEQYF.

The gene calls are TRBV9 and TRBJ2-7, with a weak D call TRBD1 (6 bases). This CDR3 contains 15 residues. Trimming left V 2 bases short and J 3 bases short, with 15 bases between. Looked up from germline, CDR1 is SGDLS and CDR2 is YYNGEE. This chain's CDR3 is CASSVQTGRNYEQYF. CDR3 coding DNA: TGTGCCAGCAGCGTCCAGACAGGACGTAACTACGAGCAGTACTTC.

The chain uses TRBV7-2 and TRBJ2-7; D unclear. The ends were cut back, 4 bases at V and 1 base at J, with 17 bases in the middle. The CDR3 loop spans 16 amino acids. Germline V gene data show CDR1 as SGHTA and CDR2 as FQGNSA. The CDR3 loop is CASSSKGMLLSYEQYF. DNA for the CDR3: TGTGCCAGCAGCTCGAAAGGAATGTTGTTATCCTACGAGCAGTACTTC.

This chain uses TRBV30 with TRBJ2-3; 10 nucleotides align to TRBD2. The CDR3 contains 16 residues. V trimming: 0 bases; J trimming: 0 bases; junction bases outside the gene matches: 3. From germline, CDR1 is GTSNPN and CDR2 SVGIG (reference sequence). The CDR3 nucleotides are TGTGCCTGGAGTGTTAAGGGACTAGCGAGCACAGATACGCAGTATTTT. This gives the protein CAWSVKGLASTDTQYF.

V usage is TRBV7-9 and J usage is TRBJ1-2; TRBD1 agrees at 8 bases. This CDR3 is built from 13 residues. Trimming removed 4 bases from V and 7 bases from J; junction bases left unmatched: 5. From germline, CDR1 is SEHNR and CDR2 FQNEAQ (reference sequence). The CDR3 loop reads CASSSTGDGGYTF. CDR3 sequence (DNA): TGTGCCAGCAGCTCGACAGGGGACGGTGGCTACACCTTC.

The CDR3 here is CASSWGAEQYF. The CDR3 coding sequence is TGTGCCAGTAGTTGGGGCGCCGAGCAGTACTTC. The J gene is TRBJ2-7, the V gene TRBV19; D may be TRBD1 (5 bases). The V gene's germline CDR1 is LNHDA and CDR2 SQIVND (reference sequence). Trimming took off 5 bases at V and 6 bases at J, with 8 bases between the two ends. CDR3 length equals 11 residues.

This clone is categorized as large. The sample holds other DNA sequences that translate to the same CDR3. The chain links TRBV5-5 to TRBJ1-1, with a tentative D call TRBD1 (5 bases). The CDR3 runs to 13 residues. Per germline, CDR1 SGHKS and CDR2 YYEKEE (reference sequence). V was pared by 4 bases and J by 8 bases, with 15 bases between. CDR3 coding DNA: TGTGCCAGCAGCCGAACAACCGGGGCCGAAGCTTTCTTT. It codes for CASSRTTGAEAFF.

The chain combines TRBV21-1 with TRBJ2-2; the listed D gene, TRBD1, was not tested against the DNA. TRBV21-1 is a pseudogene. The CDR3 is 17 amino acids. The CDR3 DNA sequence: TGTGCCAGCAGCAAACCCCGTCAGGGGAAGGGGTCCGGGGAGCTGTTTTTT. Protein product: CASSKPRQGKGSGELFF.

V usage is TRBV7-6 and J usage is TRBJ1-1; D may be TRBD1 (5 bases). Trimming removed 1 base at V and 4 bases at J, with 10 bases between. CDR3 length: 14 residues. Per the germline V gene, CDR1 is SGHVS and CDR2 is FNYEAQ. The CDR3: CASSLEAQGTEAFF. Here the CDR3 DNA reads TGTGCCAGCAGCTTAGAAGCGCAGGGCACTGAAGCTTTCTTT.

V usage is TRBV5-1 and J usage is TRBJ2-7; weak D call: TRBD2 (6 bases). The CDR3 sequence is 15 residues long. Germline assignment: CDR1 SGHRS and CDR2 YFSETQ. Trimming stripped 1 base from V and 2 bases from J, with 13 bases between. The DNA of the CDR3 is TGCGCCAGCAGCTTGTGGGGGGACGGTACCTACGAGCAGTACTTC. Protein: CASSLWGDGTYEQYF.

This chain joins TRBV6-4 and TRBJ2-2, with 12 positions matching TRBD2. Germline V lookup: CDR1 MRHNA, CDR2 SNTAGT. V lost 8 bases and J lost 5; bases outside the gene matches: 0. The CDR3 is made up of 13 amino acids. CDR3 sequence: CASGTSGTGELFF. The CDR3 DNA reads TGTGCCAGCGGGACTAGCGGGACCGGGGAGCTGTTTTTT.

The gene calls are TRBV7-8 and TRBJ2-1, with TRBD2 identical over 11 bases. V shed 7 bases and J 6 bases; nucleotides not matched to a gene: 20. Germline V gene data show CDR1 as SGHVS and CDR2 as FQNEAQ. The CDR3 contains 19 residues. The CDR3 reads CASTRGGWSTSGTANEQFF. For the CDR3, the DNA is TGTGCCAGCACCAGAGGGGGGTGGTCGACTAGCGGGACTGCCAATGAGCAGTTCTTC.

The chain links TRBV7-9 to TRBJ2-1; 7 bases agree with TRBD1. CDR3 length: 13 residues. Per the germline V gene, CDR1 is SEHNR and CDR2 is FQNEAQ (reference sequence). The V gene end was trimmed by 1 base and the J gene end by 7 bases; junction bases not matched to a gene: 1. The CDR3 DNA sequence: TGTGCCAGCAGCTTAGGACAGGGAAATGAGCAGTTCTTC. Its translation: CASSLGQGNEQFF. The complete variable domain, with remaining parts taken from reference TRBV7-9 and TRBJ2-1, reads DTGVSQNPRHKITKRGQNVTFRCDPISEHNRLYWYRQTLGQGPEFLTYFQNEAQLEKSRLLSDRFSAERPKGSFSTLEIQRTEQGDSAMYLCASSLGQGNEQFFGPGTRLTVL.